The 14 T cell receptor beta chains listed next were all sequenced from one sample in a study of shared clonotypes between healthy human individuals. CD8 cells regarded as naive lacked CD45RO, were positively chosen for CCR7, and omitted terminally differentiated effector memory CD45RA+ cells. TCRdb keeps only in-frame clones here, not all; method: immunoSEQ multiplex PCR. The sample includes roughly 1,800,000 clones, about 95% seen only once; the top ten take 0.95% to 1.5%. Specimen: naive CD8+ T cells sorted from blood. The receptors shown here come from a man between 18 and 35 years old in good health.

This clone appeared a single time. The chain links TRBV5-5 to TRBJ2-7, with TRBD1 matching 7 bases. V lost 2 bases, J lost 3 bases, and 11 bases stayed unmatched. Germline CDR1 is SGHKS and CDR2 is YYEKEE (reference sequence). The CDR3 totals 16 residues. The CDR3 nucleotides read TGTGCCAGCAGCTTTGCGACCGGGACAGAAGTCTACGAGCAGTACTTC. Translated: CASSFATGTEVYEQYF.

This clone was picked up one time. The chain has TRBV9 and TRBJ2-3; 9 nucleotides line up with TRBD2. Germline CDR1 reads SGDLS; CDR2 reads YYNGEE. Trimming removed 3 bases from V and 3 bases from J; junction bases left unmatched: 5. There are 15 residues in the CDR3. The CDR3 sequence is CASSDSGSGTDTQYF. DNA for the CDR3: TGTGCCAGCAGCGATAGCGGGAGCGGGACAGATACGCAGTATTTT.

This clone came up a few times. The junction departs from the called germline gene at one end, perhaps through a read error. The V gene is TRBV4-1, the J gene TRBJ1-2, with D hard to call. The germline CDR1 and CDR2 sequences are MGHRA and YSYEKL. CDR3 length: 12 residues. The CDR3 sequence: CASSQAQVSMLF. The CDR3 region has the DNA TGCGCCAGCAGCCAAGCCCAAGTGTCAATGCTTTTC.

In DNA form, the CDR3 reads TGTGCCAGCAGCTTGCTCGGACAGGGTTACTACGAGCAGTACTTC. Translating gives CASSLLGQGYYEQYF. The chain recombines TRBV5-6 with TRBJ2-7; 8 bases align to TRBD1. V shed 1 base, J shed 3 bases, and the junction held 6 bases outside the gene matches. Germline V gene lookup returns CDR1 SGHDT and CDR2 YYEEEE. The CDR3 has 15 residues.

The genes are TRBV6-5 and TRBJ2-7, with D hard to call. The CDR3 spans 13 residues. CDR1 and CDR2 (germline): MNHEY, SVGAGI. V was trimmed by 6 bases and J by 7 bases, leaving 16 bases between them. The CDR3 sequence: CASSPASWWEQYF. CDR3 DNA sequence: TGTGCCAGCAGCCCCGCCAGCTGGTGGGAGCAGTACTTC.

The rearrangement links TRBV7-9 to TRBJ1-2, with 9 positions matching TRBD1. The junction had 10 bases not matched to a gene; V was cut back by 4 bases and J by 4 bases. Germline lookup yields CDR1 SEHNR and CDR2 FQNEAQ (reference sequence). The CDR3 extends over 16 amino acids. CDR3 region: CASSSRTGEKVYGYTF. The CDR3 nucleotides are TGTGCCAGCAGCTCTCGGACAGGGGAGAAAGTCTATGGCTACACCTTC.

The J gene is TRBJ2-4, the V gene TRBV19; D call uncertain. Looked up from germline, CDR1 is LNHDA and CDR2 is SQIVND (reference sequence). The CDR3 is 12 amino acids. Trimming removed 4 bases at V and 11 bases at J, with 12 bases between. CDR3 coding DNA: TGTGCCAGTAGTACTCTAGATTTGGTTCAGTACTTC. Translated, it gives CASSTLDLVQYF. Combining the CDR3 with reference TRBV19 and TRBJ2-4 gives the whole variable domain DGGITQSPKYLFRKEGQNVTLSCEQNLNHDAMYWYRQDPGQGLRLIYYSQIVNDFQKGDIAEGYSVSREKKESFPLTVTSAQKNPTAFYLCASSTLDLVQYFGAGTRLSVL.

The rearrangement links TRBV14 to TRBJ1-4; no clear D gene. The CDR3 sequence is 15 residues long. Trimming pared 2 bases from V and 8 bases from J, leaving 15 bases between. Looked up from germline, CDR1 is SGHDN and CDR2 is FVKESK. The CDR3 sequence: CASSQFGEIGEKLFF. DNA for the CDR3: TGTGCCAGCAGCCAATTCGGAGAGATTGGGGAAAAACTGTTTTTT.

This clone was recorded once. The chain uses TRBV10-1 and TRBJ2-7, with 9 bases matching TRBD1. The V segment lost 9 bases and the J segment 2 bases; nucleotides outside the gene matches: 8. The CDR3 is 14 amino acids. Germline V gene lookup returns CDR1 WNHNN and CDR2 SYGVQD (reference sequence). The DNA for the CDR3 is TGCGCCAGTTCGGGGACAGGGCCCCCCTACGAGCAGTACTTC. Protein: CASSGTGPPYEQYF.

Concerning this clone itself: The sample has other DNA sequences that encode this CDR3 too. The chain combines TRBV5-6 with TRBJ2-7, with D possibly being TRBD2 (5 bases). Trimming shortened V by 0 bases and J by 0 bases, and 10 bases separated the two germline ends. The CDR3 runs to 15 residues. In germline, CDR1 is SGHDT, CDR2 YYEEEE. CDR3 amino acids: CASSLGGLISYEQYF. The CDR3 nucleotides are TGTGCCAGCAGCTTGGGAGGGCTCATCTCCTACGAGCAGTACTTC.

Of note for this clone: The same CDR3 can be traced to other DNA sequences in this sample. The chain carries TRBV4-2 and TRBJ2-2, with unresolved D. The V end was cut by 1 base, the J end by 2 bases, with 5 bases between. This CDR3 is built from 14 residues. The germline CDR1 and CDR2 sequences are LGHNA and YNFKEQ. In DNA, the CDR3 is TGTGCCAGCAGCCAAGCTGGAAACACCGGGGAGCTGTTTTTT. It translates to CASSQAGNTGELFF.

As concerns this clone: Within the sample, other DNA sequences also encode this same CDR3. This chain uses TRBV6-5 with TRBJ1-1; D gene uncertain. The V gene lost 4 bases and the J gene lost 5 bases, with 8 bases spanning the gap. Germline CDR1 MNHEY, CDR2 SVGAGI. There are 12 residues in the CDR3. The DNA for the CDR3 is TGTGCCAGCAGTTCTAGAGGAACTGAAGCTTTCTTT. Its translation is CASSSRGTEAFF.

V is TRBV19 and J is TRBJ2-1, with D possibly called TRBD1 or TRBD2 (5 bases each). The CDR3 covers 12 residues. The germline CDR1 and CDR2 sequences are LNHDA and SQIVND (reference sequence). Between the trimmed V and J ends, which lost 2 bases and 13 bases, there was a span of 12 bases. The CDR3 is CASSITGPDQFF. Written as DNA, the CDR3 is TGTGCCAGTAGTATAACGGGACCCGATCAGTTCTTC.

The chain uses TRBV2 and TRBJ1-6; no firm D call. V was cut by 6 bases and J by 7 bases, with 10 bases left in between. The length of the CDR3 is 13 residues. Germline assignment: CDR1 SNHLY and CDR2 FYNNEI. The CDR3 reads CASSLRWNSPLHF. DNA for the CDR3: TGTGCCAGCAGCCTACGTTGGAATTCACCCCTCCACTTT.